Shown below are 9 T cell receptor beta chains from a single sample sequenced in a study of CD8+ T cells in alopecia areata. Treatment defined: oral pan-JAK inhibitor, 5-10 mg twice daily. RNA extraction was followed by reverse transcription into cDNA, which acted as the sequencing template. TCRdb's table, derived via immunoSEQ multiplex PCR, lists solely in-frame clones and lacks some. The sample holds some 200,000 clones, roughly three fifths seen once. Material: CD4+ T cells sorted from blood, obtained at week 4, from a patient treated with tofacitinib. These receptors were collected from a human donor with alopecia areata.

CDR3 DNA sequence: TGCAGCGTGGGGGAAGGTTCGAACACCGGGGAGCTGTTTTTT. Translation: CSVGEGSNTGELFF. This chain joins TRBV29-1 and TRBJ2-2, with D perhaps being TRBD1 or TRBD2 (5 bases each). V gave up 6 bases and J gave up 0 bases, with 11 bases separating them. The CDR3 totals 14 residues. Germline V gene sequence: CDR1 SQVTM, CDR2 ANQGSEA.

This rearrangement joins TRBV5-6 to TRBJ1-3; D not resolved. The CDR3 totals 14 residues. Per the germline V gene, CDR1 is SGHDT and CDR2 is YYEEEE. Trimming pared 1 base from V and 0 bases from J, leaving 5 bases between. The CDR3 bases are TGTGCCAGCAGCTTGAGGAACTCTGGAAACACCATATATTTT. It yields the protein CASSLRNSGNTIYF.

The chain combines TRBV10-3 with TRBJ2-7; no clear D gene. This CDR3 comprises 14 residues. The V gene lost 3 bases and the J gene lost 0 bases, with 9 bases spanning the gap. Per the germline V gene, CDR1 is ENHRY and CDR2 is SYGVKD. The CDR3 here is CAISDGRASYEQYF. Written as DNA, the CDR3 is TGTGCCATCAGTGATGGACGCGCCTCCTACGAGCAGTACTTC.

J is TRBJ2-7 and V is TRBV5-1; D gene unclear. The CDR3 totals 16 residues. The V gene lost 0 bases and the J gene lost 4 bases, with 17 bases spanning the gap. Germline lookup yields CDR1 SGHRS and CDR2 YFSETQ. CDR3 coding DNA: TGCGCCAGCAGCTTGGACGGCAGACCCACGACGTACGAGCAGTACTTC. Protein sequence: CASSLDGRPTTYEQYF.

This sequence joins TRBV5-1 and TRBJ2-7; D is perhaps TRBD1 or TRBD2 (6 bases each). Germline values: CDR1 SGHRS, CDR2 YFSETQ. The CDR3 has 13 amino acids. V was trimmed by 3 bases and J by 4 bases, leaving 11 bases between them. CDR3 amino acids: CASSSAGQYEQYF. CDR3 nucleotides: TGCGCCAGCAGCTCCGCGGGACAATACGAGCAGTACTTC.

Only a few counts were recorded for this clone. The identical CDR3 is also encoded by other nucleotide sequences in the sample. CDR3 region: CSVGTANYGYTF. In nucleotides, the CDR3 is TGCAGCGTTGGGACAGCTAACTATGGCTACACCTTC. J is TRBJ1-2 and V is TRBV29-1, with D possibly being TRBD1 (6 bases). Trimming took 4 bases from V and 0 from J, leaving 6 bases between them. This CDR3 has 12 amino acids. Germline V gene sequence: CDR1 SQVTM, CDR2 ANQGSEA.

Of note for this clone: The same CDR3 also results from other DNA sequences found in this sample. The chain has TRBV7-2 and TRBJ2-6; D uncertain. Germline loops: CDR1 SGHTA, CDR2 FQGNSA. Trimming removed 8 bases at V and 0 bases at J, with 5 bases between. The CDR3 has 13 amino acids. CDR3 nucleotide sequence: TGTGCCAGCCGAGACTCTGGGGCCAACGTCCTGACTTTC. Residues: CASRDSGANVLTF.

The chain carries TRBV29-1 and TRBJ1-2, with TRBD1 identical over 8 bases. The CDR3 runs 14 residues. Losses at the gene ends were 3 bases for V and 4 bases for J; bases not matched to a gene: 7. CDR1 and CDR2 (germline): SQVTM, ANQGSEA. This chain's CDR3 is CSVDVPDRAYGYTF. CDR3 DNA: TGCAGCGTTGACGTCCCGGACAGGGCCTATGGCTACACCTTC.

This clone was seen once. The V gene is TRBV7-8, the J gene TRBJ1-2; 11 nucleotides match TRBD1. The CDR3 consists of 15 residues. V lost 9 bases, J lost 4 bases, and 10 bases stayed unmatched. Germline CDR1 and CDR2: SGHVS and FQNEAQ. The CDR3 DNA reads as TGTGCCAGTACCGCCGGGACAGGGGGATTCTATGGCTACACCTTC. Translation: CASTAGTGGFYGYTF. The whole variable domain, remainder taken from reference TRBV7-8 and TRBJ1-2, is GAGVSQSPRYKVAKRGQDVALRCDPISGHVSLFWYQQALGQGPEFLTYFQNEAQLDKSGLPSDRFFAERPEGSVSTLKIQRTQQEDSAVYLCASTAGTGGFYGYTFGSGTRLTVV.